Presented here are 3 T cell receptor beta chains from one specimen sequenced in a study of T cell repertoires in cytomegalovirus infection. No cognate antigen is known for these TCRs. TCRdb fed the reads into MiXCR, producing one record per CDR3 protein. The sample includes 100,000 or so distinct CDR3 sequences, roughly 29% seen only once; the top ten take approximately 71%. Sequenced material: CD8+ T cells from cultured PBMCs, taken from culture after CMV antigen stimulation. The receptors derive from a human donor in good health (CMV status not recorded). Some clones in this sample may be carry-over from other donors' samples.

Comment on this clonotype: Compared with germline, one end of the junction differs, possibly owing to a read error. This chain joins TRBV19 and TRBJ2-3, with D possibly being TRBD2 (6 bases). The germline gives CDR1 LNHDA, CDR2 SQIVND (reference sequence). The CDR3 is 16 residues long. CDR3 sequence reads: CASRTSGTEGSDAQYF. CDR3 nucleotides: TGTGCCAGTAGAACATCCGGGACTGAGGGATCAGATGCGCAGTATTTT.

In DNA form, the CDR3 reads TGTGCCAGCAGTATATCCGGGGGCCACAGGGGTCCGAACACTGAAGCTTTCTTT. The encoded protein is CASSISGGHRGPNTEAFF. V usage is TRBV6-5 and J usage is TRBJ1-1; 7 nucleotides agree with TRBD1. This CDR3 comprises 18 residues. Germline CDR1 and CDR2: MNHEY and SVGAGI. V lost 5 bases to trimming and J lost 1 base; unmatched junction nucleotides: 16.

This clonotype was counted ten times or more. The chain uses TRBV7-8 and TRBJ1-4; D gene uncertain. CDR1 and CDR2 from the germline V gene are SGHVS and FQNEAQ. The CDR3 loop spans 15 amino acids. V was trimmed by 4 bases and J by 3 bases, leaving 12 bases between them. The CDR3 loop reads CASSSRTDSNEKLFF. CDR3 nucleotide sequence: TGTGCCAGCAGCTCCAGGACCGATTCTAATGAAAAACTGTTTTTT.